A single sample is the source of the 30 T cell receptor beta chains below, sequenced in a study of blood T cells in healthy people across ages. Next came a second PCR, run for about 7 to 12 cycles, which used a sample-barcoded 5' primer along with a J-beta primer mix. TCRdb analysed the 5' RACE reads with MiXCR anew, one entry per CDR3 protein. The sample has around 1,500,000 distinct CDR3 sequences, 42% seen once. Specimen: blood. These receptors were collected from a woman aged 18-29 years in good health.

This chain uses TRBV20-1 with TRBJ1-1, with D perhaps TRBD1 (6 bases). Germline V gene lookup returns CDR1 DFQATT and CDR2 SNEGSKA (reference sequence). Trimming cost V 3 bases and J 7 bases, with 6 bases left between them. The CDR3 is 10 residues long. This CDR3 reads CSARDSEAFF. The CDR3 coding sequence is TGCAGTGCTAGGGACAGTGAAGCTTTCTTT.

The table lists this clonotype with many counts. The CDR3 sequence: CASSIGGFNEQFF. Written as DNA, the CDR3 is TGTGCCAGTAGTATAGGGGGATTTAATGAGCAGTTCTTC. V is TRBV19 and J is TRBJ2-1; D gene ambiguous. The germline V gene has CDR1 LNHDA and CDR2 SQIVND (reference sequence). This CDR3 has 13 amino acids. V was clipped by 1 base and J by 7 bases, with 8 bases between them.

This clonotype turned up a few times. The chain recombines TRBV4-2 with TRBJ1-2; D is uncertain. Trimming stripped 0 bases from V and 1 base from J, with 12 bases between. Germline V gene lookup returns CDR1 LGHNA and CDR2 YNFKEQ. The CDR3 covers 16 residues. As DNA, the CDR3 is TGTGCCAGCAGCCAAGATCCCCAGGTTATTAACTATGGCTACACCTTC. Its protein is CASSQDPQVINYGYTF.

This clonotype was detected only a few times. The chain joins TRBV7-2 to TRBJ2-3; D is perhaps TRBD1 (6 bases). Germline V gene lookup returns CDR1 SGHTA and CDR2 FQGNSA. This CDR3 region has 15 residues. V shed 1 base and J shed 3 bases, with 11 bases lying between them. The CDR3, as DNA: TGTGCCAGCAGCTTAGGTGTGGGGGCAACAGATACGCAGTATTTT. It codes for CASSLGVGATDTQYF.

The chain links TRBV6-1 to TRBJ1-5; D is undetermined. Per the germline V gene, CDR1 is MNHNS and CDR2 is SASEGT. V was cut by 8 bases and J by 5 bases, with 10 bases left in between. This CDR3 region has 12 residues. This chain's CDR3 is CASEFADQPQHF. The CDR3 DNA reads TGTGCCAGCGAATTCGCGGATCAGCCCCAGCATTTT.

The rearrangement uses TRBV5-6 and TRBJ2-3; TRBD2 aligns across 9 bases. Losses at the gene ends were 6 bases for V and 3 bases for J; bases not matched to a gene: 5. Germline CDR1 is SGHDT and CDR2 is YYEEEE. The CDR3 length is 14 residues. DNA for the CDR3: TGTGCCAGCACCGGCGGGGGGGCGACAGATACGCAGTATTTT. The encoded protein is CASTGGGATDTQYF.

CDR3 loop: CATSPVGETQYF. CDR3 in DNA: TGTGCCACATCCCCTGTAGGAGAGACCCAGTACTTC. The chain uses TRBV2 and TRBJ2-5, with unresolved D. The germline gives CDR1 SNHLY, CDR2 FYNNEI. V was clipped by 10 bases and J by 4 bases, with 13 bases between them. The CDR3 totals 12 residues.

This clonotype was detected only a few times. The CDR3 DNA follows: TGCAGTGCTGATGCAGGTCTGAGGACTGAAGCTTTCTTT. Its translation is CSADAGLRTEAFF. V usage is TRBV20-1 and J usage is TRBJ1-1, with D unresolved. The CDR3 loop spans 13 amino acids. Looked up from germline, CDR1 is DFQATT and CDR2 is SNEGSKA (reference sequence). V lost 5 bases to trimming and J lost 5 bases, with 15 bases between them.

The chain has TRBV7-9 and TRBJ2-3, with TRBD2 identical over 11 bases. This CDR3 has 15 amino acids. V lost 6 bases, J lost 4 bases, and 6 bases stayed unmatched. Germline CDR1 SEHNR, CDR2 FQNEAQ (reference sequence). The CDR3 DNA follows: TGTGCCAGCAGAATAGCGGGAGGGCGCGCAGATACGCAGTATTTT. Protein sequence: CASRIAGGRADTQYF.

Points on this clonotype: A read error may be the cause here, since a much bigger clone is one base away. The chain is built from TRBV2 and TRBJ2-7; D call uncertain. The germline CDR1 and CDR2 sequences are SNHLY and FYNNEI. Trimming removed 10 bases at V and 6 bases at J, with 4 bases between. This CDR3 spans 8 amino acids. This CDR3 reads CANSEQYF. CDR3 in DNA: TGTGCCAACAGCGAGCAGTACTTC.

The chain joins TRBV12-3 or TRBV12-4 to TRBJ1-1, with D unresolved. Between the trimmed V and J ends, which lost 5 bases and 4 bases, there was a span of 14 bases. The CDR3 consists of 14 residues. The CDR3 bases are TGTGCCAGCAGTCCCTCGGGCCTGGGCACTGAAGCTTTCTTT. This codes for CASSPSGLGTEAFF.

This clonotype came up many times. The chain is built from TRBV29-1 and TRBJ2-1; D not certain. The CDR3 spans 11 residues. Trimming cost V 3 bases and J 13 bases, with 13 bases left between them. From germline, CDR1 is SQVTM and CDR2 ANQGSEA. CDR3 amino acids: CSVEPPRSQFF. The CDR3 bases are TGCAGCGTTGAGCCGCCCAGGTCACAGTTCTTC.

The chain has TRBV5-5 and TRBJ2-7; TRBD1 matches at 8 bases. Germline CDR1 SGHKS, CDR2 YYEKEE (reference sequence). Losses at the gene ends were 0 bases for V and 1 base for J; bases not matched to a gene: 6. The CDR3 extends over 16 amino acids. CDR3 sequence (DNA): TGTGCCAGCAGCTTGGGGGGGACAGGCCCTTCCTACGAGCAGTACTTC. Translation: CASSLGGTGPSYEQYF.

The J gene is TRBJ2-7, the V gene TRBV30; a possible D gene is TRBD1 (5 bases). The CDR3 totals 11 residues. V lost 3 bases to trimming and J lost 4 bases, with 7 bases between them. Germline V CDR1 and CDR2: GTSNPN, SVGIG (reference sequence). CDR3 coding DNA: TGTGCCTGGAGCCGACAGTACGAGCAGTACTTC. As protein: CAWSRQYEQYF.

This clonotype was detected many times. One end of the junction does not line up with germline, which may come from a read error. The chain has TRBV4-2 and TRBJ2-7, with D hard to call. Germline assignment: CDR1 LGHNA and CDR2 YNFKEQ. This CDR3 spans 14 amino acids. The CDR3 here is CASSQGPSTYEQYF. Here the CDR3 DNA reads TGCGCCAGCAGCCAAGGGCCCAGCACCTACGAGCAGTACTTC.

This clonotype appeared a few times. The rearrangement links TRBV20-1 to TRBJ1-1; 7 bases line up with TRBD1. The CDR3 is made up of 13 amino acids. Germline V gene sequence: CDR1 DFQATT, CDR2 SNEGSKA (reference sequence). The CDR3 region has the DNA TGCACCCCGGGGGCAGGGGGTACGTTAGAAGCTTTCTTT. Translated, it gives CTPGAGGTLEAFF.

V is TRBV3-1 and J is TRBJ2-7; D possibly matches TRBD1 or TRBD2 (5 bases each). The CDR3 runs to 17 residues. V lost 0 bases and J lost 0, with 15 bases in between. Germline CDR1 and CDR2: LGHDT and YNNKEL (reference sequence). CDR3 sequence reads: CASSQDLGGGRSYEQYF. The CDR3 region has the DNA TGTGCCAGCAGCCAAGATCTAGGTGGGGGACGCTCCTACGAGCAGTACTTC.

The chain carries TRBV20-1 and TRBJ2-1; TRBD2 matches 10 bases. CDR1 is DFQATT and CDR2 is SNEGSKA in the germline V gene (reference sequence). Unmatched junction bases numbered 12, after V lost 5 bases and J lost 8 bases. The CDR3 length is 15 residues. CDR3 loop: CSAASGSKGRYEQFF. Here the CDR3 DNA reads TGCAGTGCTGCTAGCGGGAGTAAAGGCAGGTATGAGCAGTTCTTC.

The chain recombines TRBV4-1 with TRBJ2-5; tentatively, D is TRBD1 or TRBD2 (6 bases each). The J call is doubtful: the DNA matches TRBJ2-7 better. Germline CDR1 and CDR2: MGHRA and YSYEKL. The CDR3 has 15 amino acids. In DNA, the CDR3 is TGCGCCAGCAGCCAAGCTGAGGGGGGATTGTACGAGCAGTACTTC. Encoded protein: CASSQAEGGLYEQYF.

The DNA for the CDR3 is TGCAGCGGCATCGGACTAGCGGGAGTGTTTGATGAGCAGTTCTTC. Its translation: CSGIGLAGVFDEQFF. The rearrangement links TRBV29-1 to TRBJ2-1, with 13 bases that match TRBD2. After removal of 7 bases from V and 8 bases from J, the junction contained 11 bases not matched to a gene. Germline V CDR1 and CDR2: SQVTM, ANQGSEA. This CDR3 has 15 residues.

The V and J genes are TRBV20-1 and TRBJ2-3; perhaps TRBD2 as D (6 bases). The V gene lost 5 bases and the J gene lost 5 bases, with 14 bases spanning the gap. Germline V gives CDR1 DFQATT, CDR2 SNEGSKA (reference sequence). This CDR3 comprises 13 residues. DNA of the CDR3: TGCAGTGCTTTGCGACTAGTTGGAGATACGCAGTATTTT. This translates into CSALRLVGDTQYF.

Only a few counts were recorded for this clonotype. The chain couples TRBV20-1 to TRBJ2-1, with 7 bases that match TRBD2. Germline values: CDR1 DFQATT, CDR2 SNEGSKA (reference sequence). V shed 3 bases, J shed 0 bases, and the junction held 8 bases outside the gene matches. This CDR3 region has 16 residues. The CDR3 nucleotides read TGCAGTGCTAGGTACCGGACTAGAGTCTCCTACAATGAGCAGTTCTTC. Amino acids: CSARYRTRVSYNEQFF.

This clonotype appeared many times. The V gene is TRBV3-1, the J gene TRBJ1-2; possible D gene TRBD1, 5 bases. CDR3 length equals 13 residues. The ends were cut back, 3 bases at V and 6 bases at J, with 11 bases in the middle. The V gene's germline CDR1 is LGHDT and CDR2 YNNKEL (reference sequence). CDR3 residues: CASSHGTKDGYTF. In DNA, the CDR3 is TGTGCCAGCAGCCACGGGACGAAGGATGGCTACACCTTC.

The V gene is TRBV7-2, the J gene TRBJ2-7; D is possibly TRBD1 (6 bases). The V end lost 3 bases, the J end lost 3 bases, and 15 bases lay between the germline ends. The CDR3 contains 15 residues. CDR1 and CDR2 from the germline V gene are SGHTA and FQGNSA. CDR3 DNA sequence: TGTGCCAGCAGCTTTCAGACAGGAACTTACTACGAGCAGTACTTC. This sequence encodes CASSFQTGTYYEQYF. Full variable domain (missing parts from reference TRBV7-2 and TRBJ2-7): GAGVSQSPSNKVTEKGKDVELRCDPISGHTALYWYRQSLGQGLEFLIYFQGNSAPDKSGLPSDRFSAERTGGSVSTLTIQRTQQEDSAVYLCASSFQTGTYYEQYFGPGTRLTVT.

This clonotype was recorded a few times. The chain has TRBV20-1 and TRBJ2-7; 7 nucleotides match TRBD2. This CDR3 is 15 amino acids long. J was trimmed by 1 base and V by 0 bases; bases with no gene match: 6. Germline V gives CDR1 DFQATT, CDR2 SNEGSKA (reference sequence). CDR3 DNA: TGCAGTGCTAGAGATTCTGGCGGGGGATCCTACGAGCAGTACTTC. Protein: CSARDSGGGSYEQYF.

V usage is TRBV7-8 and J usage is TRBJ2-4; TRBD2 matches 10 bases. TRBJ2-7 matches the DNA end more closely, so the J call is doubtful. This CDR3 region has 18 residues. Germline-derived CDR1 and CDR2 are SGHVS and FQNEAQ. The CDR3 bases are TGTGCCAGCAGCTCCCGGGGGGTCTCTAGCGGGAGTTCCTACGAGCAGTACTTC. Encoded protein: CASSSRGVSSGSSYEQYF.

The genes are TRBV11-2 and TRBJ2-7; possibly TRBD2 for D (7 bases). Trimming stripped 5 bases from V and 0 bases from J, with 17 bases between. The V gene's germline CDR1 is SGHAT and CDR2 FQNNGV. The CDR3 runs 16 residues. The CDR3 nucleotides are TGTGCCAGCAGCGTATTTAAGGGGGGGAGCTCCTACGAGCAGTACTTC. This translates into CASSVFKGGSSYEQYF.

This clonotype was detected ten times or more. The chain uses TRBV25-1 and TRBJ2-3; tentative D call: TRBD2 (6 bases). Trimming pared 7 bases from V and 5 bases from J, leaving 13 bases between. This CDR3 spans 13 amino acids. From germline, CDR1 is MGHDK and CDR2 SYGVNS. The CDR3 here is CASIGGSLDTQYF. Here the CDR3 DNA reads TGTGCCAGCATTGGGGGGTCATTAGATACGCAGTATTTT. The full variable domain, its missing parts supplied by reference TRBV25-1 and TRBJ2-3, is EADIYQTPRYLVIGTGKKITLECSQTMGHDKMYWYQQDPGMELHLIHYSYGVNSTEKGDLSSESTVSRIRTEHFPLTLESARPSHTSQYLCASIGGSLDTQYFGPGTRLTVL.

The rearrangement uses TRBV6-5 and TRBJ1-2; TRBD1 aligns across 7 bases. The germline gives CDR1 MNHEY, CDR2 SVGAGI. The CDR3 runs 14 residues. The J segment lost 2 bases and the V segment lost 5 bases, leaving 5 bases of the junction unmatched. In DNA, the CDR3 is TGTGCCAGCAGTGAGGACAGGTCGAACTATGGCTACACCTTC. Translation: CASSEDRSNYGYTF.

V gene TRBV24-1 combines with J gene TRBJ2-5; 9 bases are a match to TRBD1. From germline, CDR1 is KGHDR and CDR2 SFDVKD. The length of the CDR3 is 15 residues. The ends lost 4 bases at V and 9 bases at J; junction bases unmatched: 11. CDR3 nucleotides: TGTGCCACCAGTGACTCCGGGACAGGGTCAGGGGCCCAGTACTTC. Protein sequence: CATSDSGTGSGAQYF.